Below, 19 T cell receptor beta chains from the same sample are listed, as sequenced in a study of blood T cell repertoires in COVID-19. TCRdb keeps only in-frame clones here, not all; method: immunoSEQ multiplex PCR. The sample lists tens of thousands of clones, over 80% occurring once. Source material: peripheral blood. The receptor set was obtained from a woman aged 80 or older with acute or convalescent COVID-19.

The CDR3 region has the DNA TGTGCCACCAGCCTGGGACAGGGAAACATTCAGTACTTC. It codes for CATSLGQGNIQYF. The chain has TRBV15 and TRBJ2-4, with TRBD1 matching 9 bases. With V trimmed by 5 bases and J by 6 bases, 2 bases remained unmatched. Germline CDR1 and CDR2: LNHNV and YYDKDF (reference sequence). CDR3 length equals 13 residues.

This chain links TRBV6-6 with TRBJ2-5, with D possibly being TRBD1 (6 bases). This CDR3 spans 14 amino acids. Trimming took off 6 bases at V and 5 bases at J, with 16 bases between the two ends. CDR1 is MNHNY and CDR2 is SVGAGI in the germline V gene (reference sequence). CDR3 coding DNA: TGTGCCAGCAGAATCCGGGGACACGGGGAGACCCAGTACTTC. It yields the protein CASRIRGHGETQYF.

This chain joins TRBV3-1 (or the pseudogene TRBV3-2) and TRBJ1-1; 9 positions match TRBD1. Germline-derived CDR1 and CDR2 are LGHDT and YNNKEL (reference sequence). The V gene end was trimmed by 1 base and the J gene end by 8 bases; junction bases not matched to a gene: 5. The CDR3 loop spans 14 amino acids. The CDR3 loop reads CASSQVRDRDEAFF. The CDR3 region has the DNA TGTGCCAGCAGCCAAGTGAGGGACAGGGACGAAGCTTTCTTT.

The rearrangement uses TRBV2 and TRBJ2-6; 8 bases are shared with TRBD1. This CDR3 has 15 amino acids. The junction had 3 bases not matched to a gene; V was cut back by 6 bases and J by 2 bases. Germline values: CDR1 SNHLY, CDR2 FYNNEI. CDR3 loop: CASSPGGTGANVLTF. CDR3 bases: TGTGCCAGCAGCCCAGGGGGCACTGGGGCCAACGTCCTGACTTTC.

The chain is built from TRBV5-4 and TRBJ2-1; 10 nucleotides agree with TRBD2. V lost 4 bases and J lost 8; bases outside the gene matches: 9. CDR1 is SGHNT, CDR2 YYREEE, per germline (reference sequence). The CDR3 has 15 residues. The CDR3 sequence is CASSEGTSGTYEQFF. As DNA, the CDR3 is TGTGCCAGCAGCGAAGGTACTAGCGGGACCTATGAGCAGTTCTTC.

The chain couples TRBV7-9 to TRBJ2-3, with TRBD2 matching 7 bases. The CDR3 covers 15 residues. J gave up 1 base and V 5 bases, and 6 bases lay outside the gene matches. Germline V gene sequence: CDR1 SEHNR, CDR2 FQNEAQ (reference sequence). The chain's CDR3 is CASSPRLARTDTQYF. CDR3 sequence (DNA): TGTGCCAGCAGCCCCCGACTAGCCCGCACAGATACGCAGTATTTT.

The CDR3 sequence is CASKPWRAVADNNEQFF. DNA for the CDR3: TGTGCCAGCAAACCGTGGCGAGCGGTAGCGGACAACAATGAGCAGTTCTTC. The chain combines TRBV27 with TRBJ2-1; D perhaps matches TRBD2 (6 bases). CDR1 and CDR2 from the germline V gene are MNHEY and SMNVEV (reference sequence). Trimming took off 7 bases at V and 5 bases at J, with 24 bases between the two ends. The CDR3 runs to 17 residues.

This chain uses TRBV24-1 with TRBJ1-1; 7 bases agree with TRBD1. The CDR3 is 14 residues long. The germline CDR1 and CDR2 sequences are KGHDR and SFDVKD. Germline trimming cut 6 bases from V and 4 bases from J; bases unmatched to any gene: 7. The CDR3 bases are TGTGCCACCAGTACAGGGGAGCAATTCACTGAAGCTTTCTTT. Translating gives CATSTGEQFTEAFF.

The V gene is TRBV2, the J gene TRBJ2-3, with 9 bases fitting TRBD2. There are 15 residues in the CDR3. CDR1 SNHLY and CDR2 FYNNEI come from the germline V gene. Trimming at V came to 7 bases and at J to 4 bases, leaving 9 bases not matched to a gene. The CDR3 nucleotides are TGTGCCAGCACTGATCGGCGGGGGGGCGCAGATACGCAGTATTTT. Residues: CASTDRRGGADTQYF. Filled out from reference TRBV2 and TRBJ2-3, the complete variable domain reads EPEVTQTPSHQVTQMGQEVILRCVPISNHLYFYWYRQILGQKVEFLVSFYNNEISEKSEIFDDQFSVERPDGSNFTLKIRSTKLEDSAMYFCASTDRRGGADTQYFGPGTRLTVL.

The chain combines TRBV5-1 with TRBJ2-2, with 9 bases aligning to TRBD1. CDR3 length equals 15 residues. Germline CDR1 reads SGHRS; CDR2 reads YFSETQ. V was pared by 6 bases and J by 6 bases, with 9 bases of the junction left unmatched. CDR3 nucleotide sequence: TGCGCCAGCATAGAGACACAGGGGGCGGCCGGGGAGCTGTTTTTT. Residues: CASIETQGAAGELFF.

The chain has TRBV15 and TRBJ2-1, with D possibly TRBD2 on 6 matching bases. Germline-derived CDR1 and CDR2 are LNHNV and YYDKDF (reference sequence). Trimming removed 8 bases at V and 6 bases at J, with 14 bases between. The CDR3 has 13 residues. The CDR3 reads CATSTGVGNEQFF. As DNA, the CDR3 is TGTGCCACCTCGACGGGAGTCGGCAATGAGCAGTTCTTC. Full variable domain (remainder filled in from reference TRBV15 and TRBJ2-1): DAMVIQNPRYQVTQFGKPVTLSCSQTLNHNVMYWYQQKSSQAPKLLFHYYDKDFNNEADTPDNFQSRRPNTSFCFLDIRSPGLGDTAMYLCATSTGVGNEQFFGPGTRLTVL.

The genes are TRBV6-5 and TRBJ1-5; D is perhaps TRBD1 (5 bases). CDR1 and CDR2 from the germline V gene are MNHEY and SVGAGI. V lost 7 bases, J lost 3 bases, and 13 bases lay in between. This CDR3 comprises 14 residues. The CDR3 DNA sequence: TGTGCCAGCAAACTGAAACAGGCCAATCAGCCCCAGCATTTT. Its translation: CASKLKQANQPQHF.

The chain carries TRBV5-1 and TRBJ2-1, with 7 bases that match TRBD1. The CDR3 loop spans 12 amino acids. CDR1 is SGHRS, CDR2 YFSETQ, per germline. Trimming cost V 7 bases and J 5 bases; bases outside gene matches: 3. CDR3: CASHQGDNEQFF. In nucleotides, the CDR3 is TGCGCCAGCCACCAGGGGGACAATGAGCAGTTCTTC. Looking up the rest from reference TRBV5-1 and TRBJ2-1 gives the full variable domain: KAGVTQTPRYLIKTRGQQVTLSCSPISGHRSVSWYQQTPGQGLQFLFEYFSETQRNKGNFPGRFSGRQFSNSRSEMNVSTLELGDSALYLCASHQGDNEQFFGPGTRLTVL.

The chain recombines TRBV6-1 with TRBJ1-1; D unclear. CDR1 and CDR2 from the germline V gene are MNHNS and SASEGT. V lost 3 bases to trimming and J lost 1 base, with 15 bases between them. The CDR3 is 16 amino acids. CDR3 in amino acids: CASSEGFGLTNTEAFF. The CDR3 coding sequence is TGTGCCAGCAGTGAGGGGTTCGGACTGACGAACACTGAAGCTTTCTTT.

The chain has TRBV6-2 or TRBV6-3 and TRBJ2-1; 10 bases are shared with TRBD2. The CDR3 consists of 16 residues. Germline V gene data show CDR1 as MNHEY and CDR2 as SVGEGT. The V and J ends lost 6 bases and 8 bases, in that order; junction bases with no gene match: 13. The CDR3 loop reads CASSASLAGVKYEQFF. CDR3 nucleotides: TGTGCCAGCAGCGCTTCCCTAGCGGGAGTGAAATATGAGCAGTTCTTC.

The CDR3 nucleotides read TGCAGCGTTGGGCAGGGTAGATGGGAGACCCAGTACTTC. Its translation: CSVGQGRWETQYF. This rearrangement joins TRBV29-1 to TRBJ2-5; D is perhaps TRBD1 (5 bases). The germline gives CDR1 SQVTM, CDR2 ANQGSEA. With 4 bases removed from V and 5 bases from J, the gap between germline ends came to 14 bases. CDR3 length: 13 amino acids.

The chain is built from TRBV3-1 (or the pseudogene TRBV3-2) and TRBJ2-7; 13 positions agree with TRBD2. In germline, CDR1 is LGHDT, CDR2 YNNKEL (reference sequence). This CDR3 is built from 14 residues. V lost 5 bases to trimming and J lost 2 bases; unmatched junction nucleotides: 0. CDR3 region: CASSTSGRAYEQYF. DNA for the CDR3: TGTGCCAGCAGCACTAGCGGGAGGGCCTACGAGCAGTACTTC.

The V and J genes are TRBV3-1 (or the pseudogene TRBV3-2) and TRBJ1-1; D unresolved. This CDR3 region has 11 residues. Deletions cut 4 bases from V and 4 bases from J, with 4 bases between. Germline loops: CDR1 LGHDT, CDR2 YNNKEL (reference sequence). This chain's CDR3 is CASSPVTEAFF. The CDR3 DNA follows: TGTGCCAGCAGCCCAGTCACTGAAGCTTTCTTT.

The CDR3 region is CASSQDWGRAPEAFF. The DNA for the CDR3 is TGTGCCAGCAGCCAAGATTGGGGCAGGGCCCCTGAAGCTTTCTTT. The V gene is TRBV4-2, the J gene TRBJ1-1, with a weak D call TRBD1 (5 bases). The CDR3 totals 15 residues. The ends were cut back, 0 bases at V and 6 bases at J, with 14 bases in the middle. Germline V gene data show CDR1 as LGHNA and CDR2 as YNFKEQ.